A single sample is the source of the 4 T cell receptor beta chains below, sequenced in a study of T cell changes during pregnancy in multiple sclerosis. Only in-frame clones appear in the TCRdb table, and some are missing; sequencing was by immunoSEQ multiplex PCR. The sample holds under 30,000 clones, roughly 90% seen once. The sample was CD4+ T cells from peripheral blood mononuclear cells, taken in the first trimester of pregnancy. These receptors all stem from a female donor in good health, enrolled as a control in a pregnancy study.

There are a few counts of this clone. The chain links TRBV19 to TRBJ1-6; D not resolved. Trimming removed 4 bases from V and 0 bases from J, with 10 bases in between. The germline V gene has CDR1 LNHDA and CDR2 SQIVND (reference sequence). This CDR3 contains 16 residues. Here the CDR3 reads CASSSTWSSYNSPLHF. CDR3 sequence (DNA): TGTGCCAGTAGTAGCACTTGGAGCTCCTATAATTCACCCCTCCACTTT.

The chain links TRBV7-2 to TRBJ2-3, with 11 bases matching TRBD2. The CDR3 length is 16 residues. J gave up 5 bases and V 5 bases, and 9 bases lay outside the gene matches. Germline V lookup: CDR1 SGHTA, CDR2 FQGNSA. The CDR3 region is CASSPPTSGGQDTQYF. The CDR3 DNA is TGTGCCAGCAGCCCTCCAACTAGCGGGGGTCAAGATACGCAGTATTTT.

This clone was observed once. The V and J genes are TRBV18 and TRBJ1-1; the match to TRBD1 covers 9 bases. Germline CDR1 and CDR2: KGHSH and LQKENI. V lost 4 bases to trimming and J lost 5 bases; unmatched junction nucleotides: 8. The CDR3 covers 15 residues. The CDR3: CASSLKQGAMTEAFF. In nucleotides, the CDR3 is TGTGCCAGCTCACTTAAACAGGGGGCGATGACTGAAGCTTTCTTT.

The chain links TRBV9 to TRBJ2-1; the D is unclear. The CDR3 is 14 amino acids. Per germline, CDR1 SGDLS and CDR2 YYNGEE. V dropped 7 bases and J dropped 9 bases, with 20 bases sitting between them. In nucleotides, the CDR3 is TGTGCCAGCCGCCCGGAGAGTACCGTCGGTGAGCAGTTCTTC. Encoded protein: CASRPESTVGEQFF.